The entry that follows covers one T cell receptor (beta chain) sequence. The antigen is not known. The source of the sample is a study of blood T cells in healthy people across ages. A sample-barcoded 5' primer and a J-beta primer mix were used in a second PCR of roughly 7 to 12 cycles. Via MiXCR, TCRdb re-called the 5' RACE reads, giving one row per CDR3 protein. The sample lists about 1.8 million distinct CDR3 sequences, 49% occurring once. This CDR3 is 15 amino acids long. V dropped 1 base and J dropped 1; count of bases not matched to a gene: 2. Germline values: CDR1 SGHRS, CDR2 YFSETQ. General study points: Naive T cell percentage showed a strong correlation with TCR beta diversity. Long-lived donors carried more naive CD4+ cells and greater diversity than aged donors. Underestimates were what the diversity estimates from one million T cells were considered to be.

The V gene is TRBV5-1, the J gene TRBJ2-1, with 7 bases identical to TRBD2. The sequence was collected from a middle-aged woman in good health. Sequencing was done on a sample of blood. CDR3 nucleotides: TGCGCCAGCAGCTTGCTAGCGGAGTCCTACAATGAGCAGTTCTTC. The encoded protein is CASSLLAESYNEQFF.